This T cell receptor beta chain is from a study of blood T cell repertoires in COVID-19. The wider study: The analysed material was cDNA or gDNA that came from T cells, B-cell-depleted T cells, or PBMCs.

Membership in each cohort depended on participant-reported clinical history. Symptom resolution, clearance, or two negative PCRs marked the recovered donors of Cohort 3. In the original workflow: It was from reference gene primer amplification that nucleated cell counts were estimated. TCRdb keeps only in-frame clones here, not all; method: immunoSEQ multiplex PCR. The DNA gave D and trimming, while V, J and clone size come from that table. In the table there are 200,000 to 250,000 clones, approximately 90% of which are singletons. Sequencing used PBMCs or T cells enriched from blood (not recorded which). The receptor was isolated from a man aged 25-45 years who had recovered from COVID-19.

The CDR3 sequence is CSARDSGALTNEQFF. DNA of the CDR3: TGCAGCGCCCGGGACTCCGGGGCCCTTACCAATGAGCAGTTCTTC. This chain links TRBV29-1 with TRBJ2-1; possible D gene TRBD2, 6 bases. The CDR3 length is 15 residues. Germline V gives CDR1 SQVTM, CDR2 ANQGSEA. V lost 7 bases and J lost 6, with 22 bases in between.